This TCR beta chain was sequenced during a study of blood T cell repertoires in COVID-19. The V segment lost 3 bases and the J segment 9 bases; nucleotides outside the gene matches: 9. Germline CDR1 and CDR2: SGHTA and FQGNSA. The CDR3 runs to 14 residues. As processed by the authors: How many nucleated cells were present was estimated from reference gene primer amplification. TCRdb's table, derived via immunoSEQ multiplex PCR, lists solely in-frame clones and lacks some. The V and J calls and clone size come from that table; D and trimming were worked out from the DNA. Counted here are over 150,000 clones, 87% occurring once; the ten biggest clones make up 3% to 4%.

The clonotype was recovered from a woman aged 55-70 years who had recovered from COVID-19. This chain uses TRBV7-2 with TRBJ2-7; 9 nucleotides agree with TRBD1. Source material: peripheral blood. CDR3 region: CASSFKTGGGRQYF. For the CDR3, the DNA is TGTGCCAGCAGCTTCAAGACAGGGGGAGGACGGCAGTACTTC.